Below, 14 T cell receptor beta chains from the same sample are listed, as sequenced in a study of spatial heterogeneity in lung cancer. Notes on the study in general: Counts of expanded alpha and beta TCRs within tumors tracked the tumor nonsynonymous mutation count.

Specified time point: sample taken at primary tumor resection. Each CDR3 protein gets one entry after TCRdb re-called the 5' RACE reads with MiXCR. The table lists some 9,800 distinct CDR3 sequences, roughly 54% of them singletons. No cognate antigen is known for these TCRs. The sample in question was lung tumor tissue, obtained at surgery. These receptors all stem from a female donor with early-stage non-small cell lung cancer.

A few counts support this clonotype. V usage is TRBV6-5 and J usage is TRBJ2-6; weak D call: TRBD2 (5 bases). CDR3 size: 17 residues. V was cut by 2 bases and J by 0 bases, with 11 bases left in between. From germline, CDR1 is MNHEY and CDR2 SVGAGI. The CDR3 loop reads CASSYIGVTSGANVLTF. The CDR3 region has the DNA TGTGCCAGCAGTTACATCGGGGTTACCTCTGGGGCCAACGTCCTGACTTTC.

The V and J genes are TRBV12-3 or TRBV12-4 and TRBJ1-5; unclear D gene. V lost 2 bases, J lost 5 bases, and 10 bases lay in between. The CDR3 sequence is 14 residues long. CDR3 in DNA: TGTGCCAGCAGTTTATTGTGGGTGGATCAGCCCCAGCATTTT. It is translated as CASSLLWVDQPQHF.

This clonotype was counted a few times. The V call is TRBV7-9, the J call TRBJ2-3; 11 bases agree with TRBD2. This CDR3 contains 15 residues. V shed 3 bases, J shed 10 bases, and the junction held 9 bases outside the gene matches. Germline V gives CDR1 SEHNR, CDR2 FQNEAQ (reference sequence). CDR3 coding DNA: TGTGCCAGCAGCTTCCGGGGTAGCGGGGGGGCCTCGCAGTATTTT. It codes for CASSFRGSGGASQYF.

The CDR3 nucleotides read TGTGCCAGCAGCCAGAGGACAGGGTCACACTACGAGCAGTACTTC. Protein sequence: CASSQRTGSHYEQYF. This chain links TRBV4-2 with TRBJ2-7; 8 nucleotides line up with TRBD1. Germline V gene lookup returns CDR1 LGHNA and CDR2 YNFKEQ. V shed 3 bases and J 3 bases; nucleotides not matched to a gene: 7. The CDR3 extends over 15 amino acids.

This clonotype was observed once. The chain uses TRBV7-9 and TRBJ1-1; no clear D. CDR1 is SEHNR and CDR2 is FQNEAQ in the germline V gene (reference sequence). CDR3 length: 12 amino acids. V dropped 3 bases and J dropped 4 bases, with 6 bases sitting between them. CDR3 nucleotides: TGTGCCAGCAGCTTTCTCCGCACTGAAGCTTTCTTT. Translation: CASSFLRTEAFF.

This clonotype counts as medium-sized (0.01 to 0.1%). The V and J genes are TRBV29-1 and TRBJ2-7, with TRBD1 matching 9 bases. Germline values: CDR1 SQVTM, CDR2 ANQGSEA. CDR3 length: 13 residues. V was pared by 6 bases and J by 4 bases, with 7 bases of the junction left unmatched. DNA for the CDR3: TGCAGCGTGGAAACCGGGACAGGGTACGAGCAGTACTTC. It specifies CSVETGTGYEQYF.

The chain has TRBV7-8 and TRBJ2-7, with unresolved D. V was shortened by 5 bases and J by 6 bases, with 17 bases between the two germline ends. Per the germline V gene, CDR1 is SGHVS and CDR2 is FQNEAQ. The CDR3 runs 14 residues. CDR3 loop: CASSRTADWVEQYF. The CDR3 DNA sequence: TGTGCCAGCAGCCGGACCGCTGACTGGGTCGAGCAGTACTTC.

The chain has TRBV7-9 and TRBJ2-2; weak D call: TRBD1 (5 bases). Germline V gene data show CDR1 as SEHNR and CDR2 as FQNEAQ (reference sequence). The CDR3 has 13 amino acids. V gave up 5 bases and J gave up 3 bases, with 7 bases separating them. CDR3 sequence reads: CASSVQDTGELFF. Written as DNA, the CDR3 is TGTGCCAGCAGCGTACAGGACACCGGGGAGCTGTTTTTT.

This clonotype appeared a few times. This chain connects TRBV29-1 to TRBJ2-1; TRBD2 matches 7 bases. V gave up 6 bases and J gave up 9 bases; unmatched junction bases: 8. This CDR3 comprises 12 residues. The V gene's germline CDR1 is SQVTM and CDR2 ANQGSEA. CDR3: CSVGGSSGEQFF. CDR3 bases: TGCAGCGTGGGAGGGAGTTCTGGTGAGCAGTTCTTC.

The table lists this clonotype with a count of one. This sequence joins TRBV5-4 and TRBJ2-4, with TRBD1 matching over 9 bases. Germline CDR1 SGHNT, CDR2 YYREEE (reference sequence). The V segment lost 0 bases and the J segment 3 bases; nucleotides outside the gene matches: 4. This CDR3 region has 16 residues. The CDR3 reads CASSLGDRAGKNIQYF. CDR3 sequence (DNA): TGTGCCAGCAGCTTGGGGGACAGGGCAGGCAAAAACATTCAGTACTTC.

V is TRBV10-3 and J is TRBJ1-2, with 8 bases that match TRBD1. The trim removed 6 bases at V and 2 bases at J, leaving 11 bases unmatched. The CDR3 length is 16 residues. Germline assignment: CDR1 ENHRY and CDR2 SYGVKD. CDR3 in DNA: TGTGCCATCAGCAACCCGCTGGGACAGGAAAACTATGGCTACACCTTC. This encodes CAISNPLGQENYGYTF.

The V call is TRBV20-1, the J call TRBJ2-7, with D possibly TRBD1 on 6 matching bases. The CDR3 sequence is 13 residues long. Trimming cost V 3 bases and J 3 bases, with 12 bases left between them. Germline V gene data show CDR1 as DFQATT and CDR2 as SNEGSKA (reference sequence). In DNA form, the CDR3 reads TGCAGTGCTAGCCGAGGACAGAGCTACGAGCAGTACTTC. Residues: CSASRGQSYEQYF.

CDR3 amino acids: CASSWGQGANTEAFF. The CDR3 nucleotides read TGTGCCAGCAGTTGGGGACAGGGGGCGAACACTGAAGCTTTCTTT. The chain links TRBV7-9 to TRBJ1-1; 12 bases are a match to TRBD1. CDR3 length: 15 amino acids. After removal of 6 bases from V and 1 base from J, the junction contained 3 bases not matched to a gene. CDR1 and CDR2 (germline): SEHNR, FQNEAQ (reference sequence).

V is TRBV20-1 and J is TRBJ2-7, with 9 bases identical to TRBD1. Germline V gene sequence: CDR1 DFQATT, CDR2 SNEGSKA (reference sequence). V shed 5 bases, J shed 4 bases, and the junction held 6 bases outside the gene matches. This CDR3 has 13 residues. The CDR3 sequence is CSALDRGNYEQYF. In DNA, the CDR3 is TGCAGTGCTCTGGACAGGGGAAATTACGAGCAGTACTTC.